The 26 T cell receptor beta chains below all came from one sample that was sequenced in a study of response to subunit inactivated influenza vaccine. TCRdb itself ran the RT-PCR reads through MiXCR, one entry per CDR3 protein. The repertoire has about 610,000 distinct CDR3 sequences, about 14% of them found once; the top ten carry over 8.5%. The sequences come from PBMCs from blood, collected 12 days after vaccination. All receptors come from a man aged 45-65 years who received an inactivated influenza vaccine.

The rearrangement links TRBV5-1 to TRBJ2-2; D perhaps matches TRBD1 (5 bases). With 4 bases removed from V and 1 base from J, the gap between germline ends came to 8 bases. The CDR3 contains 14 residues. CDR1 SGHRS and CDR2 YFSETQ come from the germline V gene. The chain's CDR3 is CASSATVNTGELFF. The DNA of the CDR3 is TGCGCCAGCAGCGCGACAGTGAACACCGGGGAGCTGTTTTTT.

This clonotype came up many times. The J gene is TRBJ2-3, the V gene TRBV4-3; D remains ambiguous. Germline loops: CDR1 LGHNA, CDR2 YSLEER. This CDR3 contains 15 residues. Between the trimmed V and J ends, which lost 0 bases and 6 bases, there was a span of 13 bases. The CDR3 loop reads CASSQDDRAEDTQYF. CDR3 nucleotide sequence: TGCGCCAGCAGCCAAGATGACCGGGCGGAGGATACGCAGTATTTT.

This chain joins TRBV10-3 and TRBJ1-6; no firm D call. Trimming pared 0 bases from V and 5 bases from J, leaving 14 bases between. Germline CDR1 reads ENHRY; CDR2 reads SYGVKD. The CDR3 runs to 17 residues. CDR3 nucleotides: TGTGCCATCAGTGAGTCGGCCTCTTACGGGGATAATTCACCCCTCCACTTT. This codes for CAISESASYGDNSPLHF.

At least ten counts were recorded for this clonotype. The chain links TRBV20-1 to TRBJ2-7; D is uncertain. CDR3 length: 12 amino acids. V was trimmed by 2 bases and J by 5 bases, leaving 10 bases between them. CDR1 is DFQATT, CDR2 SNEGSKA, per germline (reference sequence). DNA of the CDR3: TGCAGTGCTAGAATAAGGGTTCACGAGCAGTACTTC. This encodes CSARIRVHEQYF.

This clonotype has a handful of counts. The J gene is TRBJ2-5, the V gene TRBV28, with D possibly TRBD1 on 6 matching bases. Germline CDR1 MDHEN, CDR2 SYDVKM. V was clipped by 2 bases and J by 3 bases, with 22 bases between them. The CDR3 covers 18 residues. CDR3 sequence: CASSLPAGFRTVEETQYF. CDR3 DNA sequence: TGTGCCAGCAGTTTACCCGCTGGGTTTCGGACAGTCGAAGAGACCCAGTACTTC.

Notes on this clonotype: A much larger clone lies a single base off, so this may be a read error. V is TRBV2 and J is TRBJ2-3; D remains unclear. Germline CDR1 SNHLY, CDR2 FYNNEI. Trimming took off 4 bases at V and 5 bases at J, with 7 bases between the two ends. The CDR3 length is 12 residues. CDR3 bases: TGTGCCAGCAGTGTATTCGGAGATACGCAGTATTTT. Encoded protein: CASSVFGDTQYF.

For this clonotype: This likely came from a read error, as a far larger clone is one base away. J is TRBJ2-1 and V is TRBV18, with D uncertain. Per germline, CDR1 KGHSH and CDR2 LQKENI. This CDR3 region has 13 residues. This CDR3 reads CASAPGLYNEQFF. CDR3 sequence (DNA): TGTGCCAGCGCACCAGGTCTATACAATGAGCAGTTCTTC.

CDR3 sequence reads: CSATGGPHEQYF. The CDR3 bases are TGCAGTGCTACGGGAGGGCCCCACGAGCAGTACTTC. This chain connects TRBV20-1 to TRBJ2-7; 8 bases map to TRBD2. J lost 5 bases, V lost 4 bases, and 4 bases had no gene match. The CDR3 spans 12 residues. Germline CDR1 DFQATT, CDR2 SNEGSKA (reference sequence).

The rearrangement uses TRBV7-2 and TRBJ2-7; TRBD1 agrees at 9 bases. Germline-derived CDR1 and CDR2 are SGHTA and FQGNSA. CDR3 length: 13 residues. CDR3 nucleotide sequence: TGTGCTGCCGGGACAGGGTGGTGGGACGAGCAGTACTTC. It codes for CAAGTGWWDEQYF.

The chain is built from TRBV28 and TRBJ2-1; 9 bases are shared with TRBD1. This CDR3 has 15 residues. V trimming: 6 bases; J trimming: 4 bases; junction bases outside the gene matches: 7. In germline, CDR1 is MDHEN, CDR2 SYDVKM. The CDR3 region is CASSQYGQGYNEQFF. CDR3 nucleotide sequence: TGTGCCAGCAGCCAATACGGACAGGGGTACAATGAGCAGTTCTTC.

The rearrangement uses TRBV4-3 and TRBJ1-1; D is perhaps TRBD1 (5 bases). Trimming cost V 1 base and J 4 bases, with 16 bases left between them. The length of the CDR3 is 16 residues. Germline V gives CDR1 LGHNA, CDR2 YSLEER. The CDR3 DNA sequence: TGCGCCAGCAGCCAAGTGGCCCGAGGGGCGGGCACTGAAGCTTTCTTT. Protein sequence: CASSQVARGAGTEAFF.

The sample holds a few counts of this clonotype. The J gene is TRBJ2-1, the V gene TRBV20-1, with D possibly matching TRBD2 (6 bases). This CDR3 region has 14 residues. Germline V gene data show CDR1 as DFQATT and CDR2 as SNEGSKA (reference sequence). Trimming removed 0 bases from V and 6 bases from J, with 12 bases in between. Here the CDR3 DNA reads TGCAGTGCTAGAGATTGGGGCGGGATCAATGAGCAGTTCTTC. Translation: CSARDWGGINEQFF.

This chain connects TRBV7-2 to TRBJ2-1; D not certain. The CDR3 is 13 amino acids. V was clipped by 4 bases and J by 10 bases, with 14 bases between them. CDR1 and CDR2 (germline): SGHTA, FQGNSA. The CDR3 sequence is CASSSAMTDEQFF. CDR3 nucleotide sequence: TGTGCCAGCAGCTCAGCAATGACGGACGAGCAGTTCTTC.

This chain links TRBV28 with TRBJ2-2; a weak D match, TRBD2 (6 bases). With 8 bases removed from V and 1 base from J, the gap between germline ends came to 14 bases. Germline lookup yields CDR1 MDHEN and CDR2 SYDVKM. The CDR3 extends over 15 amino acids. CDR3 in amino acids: CASRSGSQNTGELFF. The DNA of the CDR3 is TGTGCCAGCCGTAGCGGATCCCAGAACACCGGGGAGCTGTTTTTT.

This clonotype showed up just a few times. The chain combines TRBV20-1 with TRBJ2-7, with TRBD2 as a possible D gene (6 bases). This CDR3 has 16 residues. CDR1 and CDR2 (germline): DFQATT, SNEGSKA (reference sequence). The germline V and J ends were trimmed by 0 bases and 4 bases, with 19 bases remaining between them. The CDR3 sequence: CSARDHRGAWLYEQYF. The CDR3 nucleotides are TGCAGTGCTAGAGATCACCGCGGGGCATGGTTATACGAGCAGTACTTC.

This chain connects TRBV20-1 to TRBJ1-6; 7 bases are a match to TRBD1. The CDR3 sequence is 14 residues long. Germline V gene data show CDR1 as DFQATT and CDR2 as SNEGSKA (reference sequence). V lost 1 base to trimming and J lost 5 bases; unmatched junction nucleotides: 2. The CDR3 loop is CSARGTGDNSPLHF. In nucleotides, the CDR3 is TGCAGTGCTAGAGGAACAGGGGATAATTCACCCCTCCACTTT.

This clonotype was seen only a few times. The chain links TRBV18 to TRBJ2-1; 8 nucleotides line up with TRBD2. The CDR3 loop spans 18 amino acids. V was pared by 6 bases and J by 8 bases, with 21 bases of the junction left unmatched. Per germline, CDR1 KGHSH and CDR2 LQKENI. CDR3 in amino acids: CASSLRERELGLGHEQFF. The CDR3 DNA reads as TGTGCCAGCTCTCTCCGTGAGCGGGAGTTAGGTCTGGGGCATGAGCAGTTCTTC.

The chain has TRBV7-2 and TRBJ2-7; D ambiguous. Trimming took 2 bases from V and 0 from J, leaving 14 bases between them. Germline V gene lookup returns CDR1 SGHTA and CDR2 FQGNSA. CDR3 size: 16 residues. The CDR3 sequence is CASSLNGVRTSYEQYF. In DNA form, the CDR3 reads TGTGCCAGCAGCTTAAATGGGGTTCGAACCTCCTACGAGCAGTACTTC. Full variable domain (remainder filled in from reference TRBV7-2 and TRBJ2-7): GAGVSQSPSNKVTEKGKDVELRCDPISGHTALYWYRQSLGQGLEFLIYFQGNSAPDKSGLPSDRFSAERTGGSVSTLTIQRTQQEDSAVYLCASSLNGVRTSYEQYFGPGTRLTVT.

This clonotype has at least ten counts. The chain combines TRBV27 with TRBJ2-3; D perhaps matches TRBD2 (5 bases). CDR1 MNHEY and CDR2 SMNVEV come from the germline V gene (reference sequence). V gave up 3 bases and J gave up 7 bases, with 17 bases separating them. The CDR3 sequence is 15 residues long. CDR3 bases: TGTGCCAGCAGTTTCCGCCTAGGAGGTTCCTATACGCAGTATTTT. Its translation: CASSFRLGGSYTQYF.

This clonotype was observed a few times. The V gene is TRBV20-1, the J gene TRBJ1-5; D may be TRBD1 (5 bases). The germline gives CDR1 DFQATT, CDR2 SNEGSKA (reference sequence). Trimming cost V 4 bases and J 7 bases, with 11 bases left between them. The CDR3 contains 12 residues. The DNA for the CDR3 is TGCAGTGCTACACAGGCTGGGCAGCCCCAGCATTTT. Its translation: CSATQAGQPQHF.

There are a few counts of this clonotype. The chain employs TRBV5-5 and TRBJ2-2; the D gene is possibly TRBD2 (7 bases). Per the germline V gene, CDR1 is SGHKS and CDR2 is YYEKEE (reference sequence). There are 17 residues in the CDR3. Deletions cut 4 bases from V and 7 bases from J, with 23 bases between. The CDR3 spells CASSTLMGGLSGGELFF. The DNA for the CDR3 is TGTGCCAGCAGCACGCTTATGGGGGGGCTTTCTGGCGGGGAGCTGTTTTTT.

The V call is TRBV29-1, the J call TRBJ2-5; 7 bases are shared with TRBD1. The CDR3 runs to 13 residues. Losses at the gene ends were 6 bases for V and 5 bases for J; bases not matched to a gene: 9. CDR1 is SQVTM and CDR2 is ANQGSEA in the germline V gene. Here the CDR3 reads CSVRDSGFETQYF. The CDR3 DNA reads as TGCAGCGTCCGGGACAGTGGTTTTGAGACCCAGTACTTC.

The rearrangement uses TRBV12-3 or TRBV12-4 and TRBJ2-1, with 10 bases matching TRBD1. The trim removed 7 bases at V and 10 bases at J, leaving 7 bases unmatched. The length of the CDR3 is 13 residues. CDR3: CASTWDRGPEQFF. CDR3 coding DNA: TGTGCCAGCACTTGGGACAGGGGCCCAGAGCAGTTCTTC.

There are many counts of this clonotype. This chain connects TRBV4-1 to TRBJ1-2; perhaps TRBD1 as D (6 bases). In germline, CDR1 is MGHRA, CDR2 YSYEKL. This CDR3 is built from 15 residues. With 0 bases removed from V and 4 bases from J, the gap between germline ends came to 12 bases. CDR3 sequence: CASSQDPGASYGYTF. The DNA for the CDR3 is TGCGCCAGCAGCCAAGATCCAGGGGCGAGCTATGGCTACACCTTC.

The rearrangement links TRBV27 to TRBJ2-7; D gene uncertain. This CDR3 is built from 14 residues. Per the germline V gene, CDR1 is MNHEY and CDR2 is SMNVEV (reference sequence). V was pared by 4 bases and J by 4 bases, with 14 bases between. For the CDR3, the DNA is TGTGCCAGCAGTTACACCTCCGGAGTTTACGAGCAGTACTTC. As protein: CASSYTSGVYEQYF.

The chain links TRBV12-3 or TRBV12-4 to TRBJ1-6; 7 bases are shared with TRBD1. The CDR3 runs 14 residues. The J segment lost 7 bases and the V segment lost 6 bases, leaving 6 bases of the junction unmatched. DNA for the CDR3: TGTGCCAGCAGCCGGGGACAGTCAAATTCACCCCTCCACTTT. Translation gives CASSRGQSNSPLHF.